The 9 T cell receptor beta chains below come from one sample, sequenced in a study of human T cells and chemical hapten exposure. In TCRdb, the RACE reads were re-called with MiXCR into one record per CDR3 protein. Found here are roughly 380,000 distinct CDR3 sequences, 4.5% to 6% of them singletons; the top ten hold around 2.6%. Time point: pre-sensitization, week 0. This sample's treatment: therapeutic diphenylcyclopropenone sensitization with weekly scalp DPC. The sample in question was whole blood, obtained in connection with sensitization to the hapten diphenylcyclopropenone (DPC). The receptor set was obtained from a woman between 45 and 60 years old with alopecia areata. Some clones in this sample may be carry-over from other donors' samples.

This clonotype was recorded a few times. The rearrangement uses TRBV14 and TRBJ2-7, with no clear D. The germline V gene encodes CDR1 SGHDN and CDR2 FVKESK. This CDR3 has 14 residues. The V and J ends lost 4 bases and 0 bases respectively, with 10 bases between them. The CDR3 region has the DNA TGTGCCAGCAGCCCAGACCTGACCTCCTACGAGCAGTACTTC. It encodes CASSPDLTSYEQYF.

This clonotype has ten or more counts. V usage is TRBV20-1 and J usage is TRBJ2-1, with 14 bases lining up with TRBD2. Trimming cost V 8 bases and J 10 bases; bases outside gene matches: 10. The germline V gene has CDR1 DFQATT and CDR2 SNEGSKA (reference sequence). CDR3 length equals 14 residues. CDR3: CSTLGLAGGREQFF. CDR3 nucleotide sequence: TGCAGTACCCTTGGACTAGCGGGAGGAAGGGAGCAGTTCTTC.

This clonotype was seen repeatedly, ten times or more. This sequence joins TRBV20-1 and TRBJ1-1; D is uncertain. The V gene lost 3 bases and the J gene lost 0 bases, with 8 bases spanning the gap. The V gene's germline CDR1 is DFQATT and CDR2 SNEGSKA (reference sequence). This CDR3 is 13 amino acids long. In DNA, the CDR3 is TGCAGTGCTAGCTCTACCGTGAACACTGAAGCTTTCTTT. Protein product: CSASSTVNTEAFF.

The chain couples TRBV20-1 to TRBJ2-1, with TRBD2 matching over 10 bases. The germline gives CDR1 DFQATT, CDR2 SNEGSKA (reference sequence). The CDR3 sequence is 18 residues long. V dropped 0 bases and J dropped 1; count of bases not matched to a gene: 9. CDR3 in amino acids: CSARDRATSGVSYNEQFF. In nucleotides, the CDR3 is TGCAGTGCTAGAGACCGCGCCACTAGCGGGGTTTCCTACAATGAGCAGTTCTTC.

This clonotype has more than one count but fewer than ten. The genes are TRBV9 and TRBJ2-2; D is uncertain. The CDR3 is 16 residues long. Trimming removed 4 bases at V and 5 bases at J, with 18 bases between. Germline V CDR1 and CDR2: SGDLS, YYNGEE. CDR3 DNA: TGTGCCAGCAGCAGAAGTAGTCGGGTTGATACCGGGGAGCTGTTTTTT. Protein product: CASSRSSRVDTGELFF.

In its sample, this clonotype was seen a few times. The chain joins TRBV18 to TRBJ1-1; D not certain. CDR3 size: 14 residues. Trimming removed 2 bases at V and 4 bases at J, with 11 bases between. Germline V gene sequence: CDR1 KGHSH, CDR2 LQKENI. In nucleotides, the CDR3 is TGTGCCAGCTCACCAGATTGGGAAGGCACTGAAGCTTTCTTT. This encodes CASSPDWEGTEAFF.

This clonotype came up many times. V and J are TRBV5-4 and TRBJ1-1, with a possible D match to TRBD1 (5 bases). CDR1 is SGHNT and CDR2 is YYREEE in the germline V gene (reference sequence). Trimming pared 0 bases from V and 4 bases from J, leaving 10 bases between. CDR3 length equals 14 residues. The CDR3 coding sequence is TGTGCCAGCAGCTTGGCCAGGGTCGGCACTGAAGCTTTCTTT. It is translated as CASSLARVGTEAFF.

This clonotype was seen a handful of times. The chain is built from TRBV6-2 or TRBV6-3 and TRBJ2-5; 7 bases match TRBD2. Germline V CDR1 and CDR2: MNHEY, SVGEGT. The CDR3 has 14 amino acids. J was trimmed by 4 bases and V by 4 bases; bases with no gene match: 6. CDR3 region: CASSSAGERETQYF. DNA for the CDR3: TGTGCCAGCAGTTCCGCGGGGGAGAGAGAGACCCAGTACTTC.

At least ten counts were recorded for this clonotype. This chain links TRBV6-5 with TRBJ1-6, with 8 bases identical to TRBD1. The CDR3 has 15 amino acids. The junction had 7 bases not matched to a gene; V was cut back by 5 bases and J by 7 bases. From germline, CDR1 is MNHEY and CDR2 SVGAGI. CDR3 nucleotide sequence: TGTGCCAGCAGTGGGGGACAGGTGTTAAATTCACCCCTCCACTTT. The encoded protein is CASSGGQVLNSPLHF.